This T cell receptor beta chain appears in the sequencing data of a study of blood T cell repertoires in COVID-19. The wider study: From the United States, Italy and Spain came samples of acute and convalescent COVID-19. Sources were T cells, B-cell-depleted T cells, or PBMCs; the material itself was cDNA or gDNA.

This clone was counted only a few times. CDR1 and CDR2 (germline): MNHEY, SMNVEV (reference sequence). Trimming shortened V by 8 bases and J by 5 bases, and 27 bases separated the two germline ends. CDR3 length equals 17 residues. As handled by the study authors: Nucleated cell counts were estimated from reference gene primer amplification. Only in-frame clones appear in the TCRdb table, and some are missing; sequencing was by immunoSEQ multiplex PCR. D and trimming come from the DNA, and the V and J calls and clone size come from that table. The sample carries more than 150,000 clones, under 85% recorded once.

The sequencing sample was made of peripheral blood. The clonotype was recovered from a human donor in a cohort sampled during active COVID-19. The chain combines TRBV27 with TRBJ1-1; perhaps TRBD1 as D (6 bases). CDR3: CASVRGWDVKRGTEAFF. The CDR3 DNA sequence: TGTGCCAGCGTAAGGGGCTGGGACGTTAAGAGGGGGACTGAAGCTTTCTTT.